This T cell receptor beta chain was obtained from a study of T cell responses to AZD1222 COVID-19 vaccine. Study-wide background: Second-dose intervals near 4 or 12 weeks were combined. Study-wide findings and caveats: There were repertoire samples only from the period after the peak T cell response. After two AZD1222 doses, spike-specific TCR breadth and depth rose versus day 0. Spike-spanning, vaccine-associated CD4 TCRs were dominant at 160-218 and 743-854.

The CDR3 loop spans 15 amino acids. In germline, CDR1 is SGHAT, CDR2 FQNNGV. V gave up 4 bases and J gave up 2 bases, with 14 bases separating them. Remarks on this clone: Its specificity is unknown.

The assay was immunoSEQ multiplex PCR, and TCRdb's table has in-frame clones only and misses some. The table has about 160,000 clones, roughly 92% seen once; the top ten hold 1.3%. V usage is TRBV11-2 and J usage is TRBJ1-2; no definite D call. The origin of this receptor is an adult in good health. The source material was peripheral blood, sampled on day 0 of AZD1222 vaccination. CDR3 in DNA: TGTGCCAGCAGCTCTCCATCGGAGGCAAACTATGGCTACACCTTC. Its protein product is CASSSPSEANYGYTF.